The sequence of this T cell receptor beta chain was determined in a study of vaccination and CD4 T cells after COVID-19. Overall study: The post-COVID samples were taken a median roughly 94 days after diagnosis, anywhere from 35 to 161. Typically, post-vaccine samples were obtained a median roughly 70 days after dose two, within a range of 14 to 241.

Sequenced with the Oncomine TCR Beta short-read assay was DNA taken from cultured CD4+ T cells. MiXCR, run by TCRdb on the PCR reads, gives a single entry per CDR3 protein. The sample carries several thousand distinct CDR3 sequences, roughly 27% recorded once. Treatment: roughly 11-day PBMC culture with coronavirus spike peptide pools or control peptides (ViraFEST assay). There are 14 residues in the CDR3. Trimming removed 3 bases at V and 9 bases at J, with 15 bases between. Notes on this clonotype: Its cognate antigen is unknown.

The sequenced sample was CD4+ T cells from blood, cultured in vitro, obtained after SARS-CoV-2 vaccination. The receptor's source is a human donor who had recovered from COVID-19. The chain combines TRBV12-3 or TRBV12-4 with TRBJ2-1; D might be TRBD1 (6 bases). The CDR3 loop reads CASSFSGALGEQFF. In DNA form, the CDR3 reads TGTGCCAGCAGTTTTTCAGGGGCGCTTGGTGAGCAGTTCTTC.